This T cell receptor beta chain was retrieved from a study of identical twins. Findings of the study overall: The conclusions drew on cross-sectional statistical analysis instead of tracking the same donors.

V lost 8 bases, J lost 6 bases, and 7 bases lay in between. CDR1 is SEHNR and CDR2 is FQNEAQ in the germline V gene (reference sequence). The CDR3 runs to 11 residues. TCRdb passed the 5' RACE reads through MiXCR, listing each CDR3 protein once. The sample consists of hundreds of thousands of distinct CDR3 sequences, about 24% of them appearing once. To note about this clonotype: What it binds is not known.

The same data also went into a second study, on T cells expressing NK-cell markers.

The sequence derives from a young woman in good health. J is TRBJ2-2 and V is TRBV7-9; possible D gene TRBD2, 5 bases. Sequenced material: CD4+ T cells sorted from blood. The CDR3 nucleotides read TGTGCCAGCCAGCGGTCCGGGGAGCTGTTTTTT. It encodes CASQRSGELFF.